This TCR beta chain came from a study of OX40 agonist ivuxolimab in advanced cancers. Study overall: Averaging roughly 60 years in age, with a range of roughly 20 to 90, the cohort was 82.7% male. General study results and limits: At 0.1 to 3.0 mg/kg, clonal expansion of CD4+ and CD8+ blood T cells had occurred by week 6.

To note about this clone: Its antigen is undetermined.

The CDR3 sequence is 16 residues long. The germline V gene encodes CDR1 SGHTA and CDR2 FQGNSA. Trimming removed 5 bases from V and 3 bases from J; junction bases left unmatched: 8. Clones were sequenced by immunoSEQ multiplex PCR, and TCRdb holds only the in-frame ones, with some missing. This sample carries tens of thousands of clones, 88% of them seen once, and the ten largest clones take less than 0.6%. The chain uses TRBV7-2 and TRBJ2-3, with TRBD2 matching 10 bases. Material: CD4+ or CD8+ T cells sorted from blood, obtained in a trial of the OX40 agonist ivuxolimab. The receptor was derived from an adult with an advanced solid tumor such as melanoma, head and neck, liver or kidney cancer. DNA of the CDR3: TGTGCCAGCAGCGTAACGGTAGCGGGGGGAACAGATACGCAGTATTTT. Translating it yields CASSVTVAGGTDTQYF.